These T cell receptor beta chains were read from a single sample in a study of blood T cell repertoires in COVID-19. The table came from immunoSEQ multiplex PCR; TCRdb's copy has only in-frame clones and leaves some out. The sample yields 140,000 to 150,000 clones, 88% seen once. Sequenced material: PBMCs or T cells enriched from blood (not recorded which). The source of these receptors is a woman in her twenties or thirties with acute COVID-19. The CDR3 runs from the conserved cysteine through the conserved F or W. Each record gives: V gene, J gene, D gene, clone size, CDR3 protein, CDR3 DNA. D genes are given only for firm matches. Not every row has a clone size; where given, it reads once, few, many or a size class.

V gene: TRBV6-2/TRBV6-3
J gene: TRBJ1-2
D gene: TRBD1
clone size: once
CDR3 protein: CASSYLGQGARGYTF
CDR3 DNA: TGTGCCAGCAGTTACTTGGGACAGGGGGCTCGTGGCTACACCTTC

V gene: TRBV29-1
J gene: TRBJ2-7
D gene: NA
clone size: NA
CDR3 protein: CSVEQTYEQYF
CDR3 DNA: TGCAGCGTTGAGCAGACCTACGAGCAGTACTTC

V gene: TRBV7-2
J gene: TRBJ2-5
D gene: TRBD2
clone size: NA
CDR3 protein: CASSLRGLAGETQYF
CDR3 DNA: TGTGCCAGCAGCTTAAGGGGACTAGCGGGAGAGACCCAGTACTTC

V gene: TRBV6-5
J gene: TRBJ1-5
D gene: NA
clone size: NA
CDR3 protein: CASSYSSDQPQHF
CDR3 DNA: TGTGCCAGCAGTTACTCGTCGGATCAGCCCCAGCATTTT

V gene: TRBV29-1
J gene: TRBJ2-5
D gene: TRBD1
clone size: NA
CDR3 protein: CSVVLVAGGSETQYF
CDR3 DNA: TGCAGCGTTGTGCTGGTGGCAGGGGGCTCAGAGACCCAGTACTTC

V gene: TRBV24-1
J gene: TRBJ1-5
D gene: TRBD1
clone size: NA
CDR3 protein: CATSDSRQGRNQPQHF
CDR3 DNA: TGTGCCACCAGTGATTCCCGACAGGGTAGGAATCAGCCCCAGCATTTT

V gene: TRBV6-2/TRBV6-3
J gene: TRBJ1-5
D gene: TRBD1
clone size: NA
CDR3 protein: CASSYGIGGGNQPQHF
CDR3 DNA: TGTGCCAGCAGTTACGGGATAGGGGGCGGCAATCAGCCCCAGCATTTT

V gene: TRBV7-2
J gene: TRBJ1-5
D gene: TRBD1
clone size: few
CDR3 protein: CASSLEGQGTGQPQHF
CDR3 DNA: TGTGCCAGCAGCTTAGAGGGACAGGGAACCGGTCAGCCCCAGCATTTT

V gene: TRBV20-1
J gene: TRBJ1-1
D gene: NA
clone size: NA
CDR3 protein: CSIEGAEAFF
CDR3 DNA: TGCAGTATTGAGGGCGCTGAAGCTTTCTTT

V gene: TRBV20-1
J gene: TRBJ2-7
D gene: TRBD1
clone size: once
CDR3 protein: CSAMTGNEQYF
CDR3 DNA: TGCAGTGCCATGACAGGGAACGAGCAGTACTTC

V gene: TRBV7-9
J gene: TRBJ2-7
D gene: TRBD2
clone size: once
CDR3 protein: CASREGLADSYEQYF
CDR3 DNA: TGTGCCAGCAGGGAGGGACTAGCGGACTCCTACGAGCAGTACTTC

V gene: TRBV28
J gene: TRBJ2-5
D gene: TRBD2
clone size: once
CDR3 protein: CASSLPGGGQETQYF
CDR3 DNA: TGTGCCAGCAGTTTGCCTGGCGGGGGGCAAGAGACCCAGTACTTC

V gene: TRBV28
J gene: TRBJ1-6
D gene: NA
clone size: NA
CDR3 protein: CASKTPRGANSPLHF
CDR3 DNA: TGTGCCAGCAAGACCCCCCGGGGGGCTAATTCACCCCTCCACTTT

V gene: TRBV19
J gene: TRBJ1-4
D gene: NA
clone size: NA
CDR3 protein: CASTQRSGTSGMEKLFF
CDR3 DNA: TGTGCCAGTACCCAAAGGTCCGGGACTAGTGGTATGGAAAAACTGTTTTTT

V gene: TRBV7-9
J gene: TRBJ1-4
D gene: NA
clone size: NA
CDR3 protein: CASSWAGDYEKLFF
CDR3 DNA: TGTGCCAGCAGCTGGGCGGGGGATTATGAAAAACTGTTTTTT

V gene: TRBV29-1
J gene: TRBJ1-2
D gene: NA
clone size: NA
CDR3 protein: CSVEEEGPSGYTF
CDR3 DNA: TGCAGCGTTGAGGAAGAGGGCCCGAGCGGCTACACCTTC

V gene: TRBV2
J gene: TRBJ2-3
D gene: TRBD1
clone size: NA
CDR3 protein: CASIRDRHTDTQYF
CDR3 DNA: TGTGCCAGCATCCGGGACAGGCACACAGATACGCAGTATTTT

V gene: TRBV6-2/TRBV6-3
J gene: TRBJ1-1
D gene: NA
clone size: NA
CDR3 protein: CASSYDRSTEAFF
CDR3 DNA: TGTGCCAGCAGCTATGACAGGAGCACTGAAGCTTTCTTT

V gene: TRBV28
J gene: TRBJ2-6
D gene: NA
clone size: NA
CDR3 protein: CASSQMDSRDSGANVLTF
CDR3 DNA: TGTGCCAGCAGTCAGATGGACAGCCGAGACTCTGGGGCCAACGTCCTGACTTTC

V gene: TRBV28
J gene: TRBJ1-2
D gene: NA
clone size: few
CDR3 protein: CASSLTGHLYGYTF
CDR3 DNA: TGTGCCAGCAGTTTAACGGGACACCTCTATGGCTACACCTTC

V gene: TRBV28
J gene: TRBJ2-7
D gene: TRBD2
clone size: NA
CDR3 protein: CASSFPSSGKSNYEQYF
CDR3 DNA: TGTGCCAGCAGTTTCCCCTCTAGCGGGAAGTCTAACTACGAGCAGTACTTC

V gene: TRBV29-1
J gene: TRBJ2-7
D gene: TRBD1
clone size: NA
CDR3 protein: CSVGQGGYEQYF
CDR3 DNA: TGCAGCGTCGGACAGGGCGGCTACGAGCAGTACTTC

V gene: TRBV30
J gene: TRBJ2-5
D gene: NA
clone size: NA
CDR3 protein: CAWSAGQETQYF
CDR3 DNA: TGTGCCTGGAGTGCGGGCCAAGAGACCCAGTACTTC

V gene: TRBV18
J gene: TRBJ2-7
D gene: TRBD2
clone size: NA
CDR3 protein: CASSEGEGSYEQYF
CDR3 DNA: TGTGCCAGCTCTGAAGGGGAGGGATCCTACGAGCAGTACTTC

V gene: TRBV30
J gene: TRBJ1-2
D gene: NA
clone size: NA
CDR3 protein: CAWSPLPQGTGGYTF
CDR3 DNA: TGTGCCTGGAGTCCCCTCCCGCAGGGTACGGGTGGCTACACCTTC

V gene: TRBV6-1
J gene: TRBJ1-2
D gene: NA
clone size: NA
CDR3 protein: CASREGGASYGYTF
CDR3 DNA: TGTGCCAGCAGGGAAGGCGGGGCCTCCTATGGCTACACCTTC

V gene: TRBV25-1
J gene: TRBJ1-3
D gene: NA
clone size: once
CDR3 protein: CASSEVRDISGNTIYF
CDR3 DNA: TGTGCCAGCAGTGAAGTACGGGACATCTCTGGAAACACCATATATTTT

V gene: TRBV10-1
J gene: TRBJ1-2
D gene: TRBD1
clone size: NA
CDR3 protein: CASSESTGPSANYGYTF
CDR3 DNA: TGCGCCAGCAGTGAGTCGACAGGGCCGAGCGCCAACTATGGCTACACCTTC